This record concerns one T cell receptor (beta chain) sequence. This specimen belongs to a study of CD8 T cells in Susac syndrome. The germline V gene has CDR1 SEHNR and CDR2 FQNEAQ (reference sequence). The CDR3 runs 16 residues. V lost 2 bases to trimming and J lost 0 bases, with 13 bases between them. In blood CD8+ and CD4+ T cells, TCR beta underwent sequencing. The multiple sclerosis controls, all treatment-naive patients, had relapsing-remitting disease that was stable or active. Isolation of CD8+ and CD4+ T cells was performed negatively, whereas enrichment of TEMRA cells was done by FACS. Reverse transcription of roughly 0.45 to 1 ug RNA was performed with random hexamers. Amplification of TCR beta CDR3 used immunoSEQ multiplex PCR across 54 Vbeta and 13 Jbeta. TCRdb itself ran the immunoSEQ multiplex PCR reads through MiXCR, one entry per CDR3 protein. The sample shows 150,000 to 250,000 distinct CDR3 sequences, 90% to 95% of them seen only once.

The chain couples TRBV7-9 to TRBJ2-5, with unresolved D. Sequencing was performed on CD4+ T cells from PBMCs. This receptor was taken from a human donor with multiple sclerosis. The CDR3 nucleotides read TGTGCCAGCAGCTTAAAGACTTCGAAGTACCAAGAGACCCAGTACTTC. The encoded protein is CASSLKTSKYQETQYF.